This is a list of T cell receptor beta chains from one sample in a study of human T cells and chemical hapten exposure. Each CDR3 protein gets one entry after TCRdb re-called the RACE reads with MiXCR. The repertoire has roughly 380,000 distinct CDR3 sequences, about 5.1% of them found once; the top ten carry around 2.6%. The sample in question was whole blood, obtained in connection with sensitization to the hapten diphenylcyclopropenone (DPC). Receptors were obtained from a woman between 45 and 65 years old with alopecia areata. Some clones in this sample may be carry-over from other donors' samples. The CDR3 runs from the conserved cysteine through the conserved F or W. A D gene is named only where the DNA matches it firmly. Rows may omit the clone size; those that give it use once, few, many or a size class.

D,J,size,V,DNA,CDR3
TRBD2,TRBJ2-7,NA,TRBV27,TGTGCCAGCAGTTCATTACTAGCGGGAGGTCACGAGCAGTACTTC,CASSSLLAGGHEQYF
TRBD1,TRBJ2-7,NA,TRBV20-1,TGCAGTGCCCCCCGACAGGGAAGTTACGAGCAGTACTTC,CSAPRQGSYEQYF
TRBD2,TRBJ2-1,few,TRBV10-2,TGCGCCAGCACTTCCGGGACTAGCGGGAGGGATGAGCAGTTCTTC,CASTSGTSGRDEQFF
NA,TRBJ1-1,many,TRBV29-1,TGCAGCGTCGGGAGCGGACTGAACACTGAAGCTTTCTTT,CSVGSGLNTEAFF
TRBD1,TRBJ2-1,many,TRBV27,TGTGCCAGCAGTACCATTACAGGGGGCTACAATGAGCAGTTCTTC,CASSTITGGYNEQFF
NA,TRBJ1-2,NA,TRBV5-1,TGCGCCAGCAGAGGGGTCGGGGACTATGGCTACACCTTC,CASRGVGDYGYTF
TRBD2,TRBJ2-3,NA,TRBV7-2,TGTGCCAGCAGCTTACAGGGAGGGGATACGCAGTATTTT,CASSLQGGDTQYF
NA,TRBJ2-1,many,TRBV6-5,TGTGCCAGCAGTAACATTAGGGATGAGCAGTTCTTC,CASSNIRDEQFF
NA,TRBJ1-1,many,TRBV13,TGTGCCAGCAGTGAACCATTGACTAACACTGAAGCTTTCTTT,CASSEPLTNTEAFF
NA,TRBJ2-3,few,TRBV20-1,TGCAGTGCTAGAGATCCTGCACAGGGCACAGATACGCAGTATTTT,CSARDPAQGTDTQYF
NA,TRBJ2-3,many,TRBV19,TGTGCCAGTAGTATTCCAGGAGTACGAGATACGCAGTATTTT,CASSIPGVRDTQYF
NA,TRBJ1-2,few,TRBV20-1,TGCAGTGCTAGGCCCGGGGGGGGCTTCTGGGGCTACACCTTC,CSARPGGGFWGYTF
TRBD2,TRBJ2-1,many,TRBV25-1,TGTGCCAGCAGTGAATGGGGTAGCGGGAGTTTCAATGAGCAGTTCTTC,CASSEWGSGSFNEQFF
NA,TRBJ2-2,few,TRBV6-5,TGTGCCAGCAGTTATAGCGGAGTGAACACCGGGGAGCTGTTTTTT,CASSYSGVNTGELFF
TRBD1,TRBJ1-3,NA,TRBV27,TGTGCCAGCAGACGGACAGGGGATGGAAACACCATATATTTT,CASRRTGDGNTIYF
NA,TRBJ2-6,few,TRBV20-1,TGCAGTGCTAGAGAAAACAGGGCGAGCGGGGCCAACGTCCTGACTTTC,CSARENRASGANVLTF